This is a list of T cell receptor beta chains from one sample in a study of cytomegalovirus exposure and HLA in healthy donors. Clones were sequenced by immunoSEQ multiplex PCR, and TCRdb holds only the in-frame ones, with some missing. The sample includes over 150,000 clones, approximately 78% of them seen just once. Sequencing was done on a sample of PBMCs. These receptors came from a woman aged 25 to 39 in good health and CMV-seropositive. Both conserved end residues are part of each CDR3. Each record gives: clone size, J gene, V gene, D gene, CDR3 protein, CDR3 DNA. D genes are given only for firm matches. Rows give clone size only sometimes, using once, few, many, or a class for an expanded clone.

size: NA
J: TRBJ2-7
V: TRBV7-8
D: TRBD2
CDR3: CASSPRLAPSSYEQYF
DNA: TGTGCCAGCAGCCCAAGACTAGCGCCGAGCTCCTACGAGCAGTACTTC

size: NA
J: TRBJ2-3
V: TRBV28
D: NA
CDR3: CASSFPLSGSTDTQYF
DNA: TGTGCCAGCAGTTTCCCCCTTAGCGGCTCCACAGATACGCAGTATTTT

size: NA
J: TRBJ2-5
V: TRBV4-2
D: NA
CDR3: CASSPRGQGLGQETQYF
DNA: TGTGCCAGCAGCCCAAGAGGTCAAGGATTGGGTCAAGAGACCCAGTACTTC

size: NA
J: TRBJ1-3
V: TRBV7-9
D: TRBD1
CDR3: CASSLGTENTIYF
DNA: TGTGCCAGCAGCCTAGGGACAGAAAACACCATATATTTT

size: once
J: TRBJ2-1
V: TRBV9
D: TRBD2
CDR3: CASSPRVASGSYNEQFF
DNA: TGTGCCAGCAGCCCCCGGGTGGCTAGCGGCTCCTACAATGAGCAGTTCTTC

size: NA
J: TRBJ2-7
V: TRBV6-5
D: NA
CDR3: CASSPLVSSYEQYF
DNA: TGTGCCAGCAGCCCCCTTGTAAGCTCCTACGAGCAGTACTTC

size: few
J: TRBJ1-2
V: TRBV10-3
D: TRBD1
CDR3: CATTQQGGGYTF
DNA: TGTGCCACCACCCAACAGGGGGGTGGCTACACCTTC

size: NA
J: TRBJ1-3
V: TRBV9
D: TRBD1
CDR3: CASSESPTGGGNTIYF
DNA: TGTGCCAGCAGCGAATCACCGACAGGGGGTGGAAACACCATATATTTT

size: NA
J: TRBJ1-5
V: TRBV6-6
D: NA
CDR3: CASTPGRVYQPQHF
DNA: TGTGCCAGCACCCCGGGGAGGGTTTACCAGCCCCAGCATTTT

size: NA
J: TRBJ1-5
V: TRBV27
D: TRBD1
CDR3: CASRDYRGNQPQHF
DNA: TGTGCCAGCAGGGATTACAGGGGTAATCAGCCCCAGCATTTT

size: NA
J: TRBJ1-6
V: TRBV4-2
D: NA
CDR3: CASSPSVGQGGVSPLHF
DNA: TGTGCCAGCAGCCCATCAGTAGGGCAGGGAGGTGTGTCACCCCTCCACTTT

size: NA
J: TRBJ1-2
V: TRBV28
D: NA
CDR3: CASSTQGYGYTF
DNA: TGTGCCAGCAGTACACAGGGATATGGCTACACCTTC

size: NA
J: TRBJ2-1
V: TRBV5-8
D: NA
CDR3: CASSHGQHYNEQFF
DNA: TGTGCCAGCAGCCACGGACAGCACTACAATGAGCAGTTCTTC

size: NA
J: TRBJ1-6
V: TRBV25-1
D: TRBD1
CDR3: CASSELGQGNSPLHF
DNA: TGTGCCAGCAGTGAACTGGGACAGGGGAATTCACCCCTCCACTTT

size: NA
J: TRBJ2-5
V: TRBV7-9
D: TRBD2
CDR3: CASSLGTSGGETQYF
DNA: TGTGCCAGCAGCTTAGGCACTAGCGGGGGAGAGACCCAGTACTTC

size: NA
J: TRBJ2-7
V: TRBV6-1
D: NA
CDR3: CASSMGSVEQYF
DNA: TGTGCCAGCAGTATGGGCTCGGTCGAGCAGTACTTC

size: NA
J: TRBJ2-3
V: TRBV6-6
D: TRBD2
CDR3: CASSGSGGADTDTQYF
DNA: TGTGCCAGCAGTGGGAGCGGGGGGGCGGACACAGATACGCAGTATTTT

size: NA
J: TRBJ2-5
V: TRBV18
D: NA
CDR3: CASSPTGKETQYF
DNA: TGTGCCAGCTCACCGACAGGAAAAGAGACCCAGTACTTC

size: NA
J: TRBJ2-3
V: TRBV29-1
D: TRBD2
CDR3: CSVAGGPNTQYF
DNA: TGCAGCGTTGCGGGGGGGCCAAATACGCAGTATTTT

size: NA
J: TRBJ2-2
V: TRBV7-6
D: NA
CDR3: CASSFMPRDITGELFF
DNA: TGTGCCAGCAGCTTTATGCCGAGGGATATCACCGGGGAGCTGTTTTTT

size: NA
J: TRBJ2-6
V: TRBV11-3
D: TRBD1
CDR3: CASSLEGTGASGANVLTF
DNA: TGTGCCAGCAGCTTAGAAGGGACAGGGGCCTCTGGGGCCAACGTCCTGACTTTC

size: NA
J: TRBJ2-3
V: TRBV30
D: TRBD2
CDR3: CAWSLAGVPVRDTQYF
DNA: TGTGCCTGGAGCCTAGCGGGGGTCCCCGTTAGGGATACGCAGTATTTT

size: few
J: TRBJ2-3
V: TRBV9
D: NA
CDR3: CASSVGGVITDTQYF
DNA: TGTGCCAGCAGCGTAGGAGGCGTTATCACAGATACGCAGTATTTT

size: NA
J: TRBJ2-5
V: TRBV5-4
D: TRBD1
CDR3: CASSRGGTGQETQYF
DNA: TGTGCCAGCAGCCGAGGCGGGACAGGACAAGAGACCCAGTACTTC

size: NA
J: TRBJ1-2
V: TRBV21-1
D: NA
CDR3: CASSIPGTGEINYGYTF
DNA: TGTGCCAGCAGCATCCCAGGGACAGGGGAAATTAACTATGGCTACACCTTC

size: NA
J: TRBJ2-7
V: TRBV2
D: NA
CDR3: CASSLGLTATYEQYF
DNA: TGTGCCAGCAGCCTGGGTCTTACAGCAACCTACGAGCAGTACTTC

size: NA
J: TRBJ1-4
V: TRBV29-1
D: NA
CDR3: CSVLGGFATNEKLFF
DNA: TGCAGCGTTTTAGGAGGCTTTGCAACTAATGAAAAACTGTTTTTT

size: once
J: TRBJ2-1
V: TRBV7-8
D: TRBD2
CDR3: CASSFGLAGGKEQFF
DNA: TGTGCCAGCAGCTTCGGACTAGCGGGGGGCAAGGAGCAGTTCTTC

size: NA
J: TRBJ1-2
V: TRBV10-1
D: NA
CDR3: CASSESVRQANYGYTF
DNA: TGCGCCAGCAGTGAGTCGGTCAGACAGGCTAACTATGGCTACACCTTC

size: NA
J: TRBJ2-3
V: TRBV20-1
D: NA
CDR3: CSAPHLDTQYF
DNA: TGCAGTGCCCCCCACTTAGATACGCAGTATTTT

size: NA
J: TRBJ1-2
V: TRBV11-2
D: TRBD1
CDR3: CASTVTGTETGYTF
DNA: TGTGCCAGCACCGTCACCGGGACAGAAACTGGCTACACCTTC

size: NA
J: TRBJ1-1
V: TRBV7-9
D: NA
CDR3: CSSSLEVFNGVPTEAFF
DNA: TGTTCCAGCAGCTTAGAGGTCTTCAACGGAGTTCCCACTGAAGCTTTCTTT

size: NA
J: TRBJ1-1
V: TRBV7-2
D: NA
CDR3: CASSLEAGLNTEAFF
DNA: TGTGCCAGCAGCTTAGAGGCAGGCCTGAACACTGAAGCTTTCTTT

size: NA
J: TRBJ2-1
V: TRBV7-2
D: TRBD2
CDR3: CASSLGGGSYNEQFF
DNA: TGTGCCAGCAGCTTAGGCGGGGGCTCCTACAATGAGCAGTTCTTC

size: NA
J: TRBJ2-7
V: TRBV11-2
D: NA
CDR3: CASSPGGTSSYEQYF
DNA: TGTGCCAGCAGCCCAGGAGGGACGTCCTCCTACGAGCAGTACTTC

size: NA
J: TRBJ2-7
V: TRBV9
D: TRBD2
CDR3: CASSISGTSYEQYF
DNA: TGTGCCAGCAGCATAAGCGGGACTAGCTACGAGCAGTACTTC

size: few
J: TRBJ2-7
V: TRBV4-2
D: TRBD1
CDR3: CASSRPGQGSYEQYF
DNA: TGTGCCAGCAGCCGCCCGGGACAGGGGTCATACGAGCAGTACTTC

size: few
J: TRBJ2-1
V: TRBV6-1
D: TRBD1
CDR3: CASSAPGQGNNEQFF
DNA: TGTGCCAGCAGTGCGCCGGGACAGGGTAACAATGAGCAGTTCTTC

size: NA
J: TRBJ2-6
V: TRBV6-5
D: TRBD1
CDR3: CASRSTGVGNVLTF
DNA: TGTGCCAGCAGATCGACAGGGGTAGGCAACGTCCTGACTTTC

size: NA
J: TRBJ2-3
V: TRBV9
D: TRBD2
CDR3: CASSGPSGSTDTQYF
DNA: TGTGCCAGCAGCGGACCTAGCGGTTCCACAGATACGCAGTATTTT

size: NA
J: TRBJ2-5
V: TRBV7-9
D: NA
CDR3: CASSPPGQETQYF
DNA: TGTGCCAGCAGCCCCCCGGGACAAGAGACCCAGTACTTC

size: NA
J: TRBJ2-7
V: TRBV6-1
D: TRBD2
CDR3: CASSEEAGGPSYEQYF
DNA: TGTGCCAGCAGCGAAGAAGCGGGGGGCCCCTCCTACGAGCAGTACTTC

size: NA
J: TRBJ1-2
V: TRBV19
D: NA
CDR3: CASSIAGGAGGYTF
DNA: TGTGCCAGTAGTATAGCTGGGGGGGCCGGTGGCTACACCTTC

size: NA
J: TRBJ2-3
V: TRBV4-3
D: TRBD2
CDR3: CASSQVFGTSGGGRDTQYF
DNA: TGCGCCAGCAGCCAAGTTTTCGGGACTAGCGGGGGGGGGAGGGATACGCAGTATTTT

size: NA
J: TRBJ1-2
V: TRBV27
D: NA
CDR3: CASSHPTAYGYTF
DNA: TGTGCCAGCAGTCACCCCACAGCCTATGGCTACACCTTC

size: NA
J: TRBJ2-7
V: TRBV9
D: TRBD1
CDR3: CASSGRDSVYEQYF
DNA: TGTGCCAGCAGCGGCAGGGACAGCGTCTACGAGCAGTACTTC

size: NA
J: TRBJ2-3
V: TRBV7-9
D: NA
CDR3: CASSSAGVVTDTQYF
DNA: TGTGCCAGCAGCTCGGCAGGGGTAGTAACAGATACGCAGTATTTT

size: once
J: TRBJ2-1
V: TRBV25-1
D: NA
CDR3: CASSEGGKDLNEQFF
DNA: TGTGCCAGCAGTGAAGGAGGGAAGGATCTCAATGAGCAGTTCTTC

size: NA
J: TRBJ2-2
V: TRBV9
D: TRBD1
CDR3: CASSVNRGVDTGELFF
DNA: TGTGCCAGCAGCGTAAACAGGGGCGTGGACACCGGGGAGCTGTTTTTT

size: NA
J: TRBJ1-1
V: TRBV5-1
D: NA
CDR3: CASSLGEGNTEAFF
DNA: TGCGCCAGCAGCTTGGGCGAGGGCAACACTGAAGCTTTCTTT

size: NA
J: TRBJ2-3
V: TRBV5-1
D: NA
CDR3: CASSFTYSTDTDTQYF
DNA: TGCGCCAGCAGCTTCACTTACTCGACAGACACAGATACGCAGTATTTT

size: NA
J: TRBJ1-2
V: TRBV7-8
D: NA
CDR3: CASSLGQARTYGYTF
DNA: TGTGCCAGCAGCTTAGGACAGGCCCGTACCTATGGCTACACCTTC

size: few
J: TRBJ2-1
V: TRBV5-1
D: TRBD1
CDR3: CASSPGQNNEQFF
DNA: TGCGCCAGCAGCCCGGGACAGAACAATGAGCAGTTCTTC

size: NA
J: TRBJ1-1
V: TRBV27
D: NA
CDR3: CASSFRTRTEAFF
DNA: TGTGCCAGCAGTTTCCGGACAAGAACTGAAGCTTTCTTT

size: NA
J: TRBJ1-4
V: TRBV11-2
D: TRBD1
CDR3: CASSSGGAGNEKLFF
DNA: TGTGCCAGCAGCTCAGGGGGCGCGGGTAATGAAAAACTGTTTTTT

size: NA
J: TRBJ2-3
V: TRBV6-4
D: NA
CDR3: CASSDHFGDTQYF
DNA: TGTGCCAGCAGTGACCACTTTGGAGATACGCAGTATTTT

size: NA
J: TRBJ1-2
V: TRBV30
D: TRBD1
CDR3: CAWSVGGHGYTF
DNA: TGTGCCTGGAGTGTAGGGGGCCATGGCTACACCTTC

size: NA
J: TRBJ1-3
V: TRBV9
D: TRBD1
CDR3: CASSVGGQGGNTIYF
DNA: TGTGCCAGCAGCGTAGGCGGACAGGGCGGAAACACCATATATTTT

size: NA
J: TRBJ1-1
V: TRBV2
D: NA
CDR3: CASQETGMGTEAFF
DNA: TGTGCCAGCCAGGAAACAGGAATGGGAACTGAAGCTTTCTTT